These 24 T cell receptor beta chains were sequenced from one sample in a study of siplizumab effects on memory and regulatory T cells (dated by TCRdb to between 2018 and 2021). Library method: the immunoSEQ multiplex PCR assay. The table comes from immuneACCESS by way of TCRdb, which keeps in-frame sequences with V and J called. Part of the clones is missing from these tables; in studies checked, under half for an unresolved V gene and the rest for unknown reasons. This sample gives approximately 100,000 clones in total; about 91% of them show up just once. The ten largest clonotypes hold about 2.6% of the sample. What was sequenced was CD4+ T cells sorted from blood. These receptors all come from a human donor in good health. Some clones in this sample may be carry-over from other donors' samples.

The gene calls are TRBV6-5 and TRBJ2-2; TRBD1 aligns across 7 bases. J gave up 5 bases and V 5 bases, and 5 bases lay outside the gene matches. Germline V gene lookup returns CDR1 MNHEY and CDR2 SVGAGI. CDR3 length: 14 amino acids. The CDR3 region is CASSRQGLTGELFF. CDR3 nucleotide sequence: TGTGCCAGCAGTAGACAGGGTTTGACCGGGGAGCTGTTTTTT.

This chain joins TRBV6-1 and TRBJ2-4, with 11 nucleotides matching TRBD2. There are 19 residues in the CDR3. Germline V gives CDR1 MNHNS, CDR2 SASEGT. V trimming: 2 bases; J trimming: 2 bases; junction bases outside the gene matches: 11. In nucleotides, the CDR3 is TGTGCCAGCAGTGAAAGGCTGGGGACTAGCGGCCAAACCAAAAACATTCAGTACTTC. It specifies CASSERLGTSGQTKNIQYF.

The CDR3 loop reads CASGLSPSYEQYF. CDR3 bases: TGTGCCAGCGGACTATCTCCCTCCTACGAGCAGTACTTC. The chain couples TRBV13 to TRBJ2-7, with TRBD2 as a possible D gene (6 bases). Germline CDR1 PRHDT, CDR2 FYEKMQ (reference sequence). V lost 8 bases and J 0 bases, leaving 11 bases between the germline ends. The CDR3 has 13 amino acids.

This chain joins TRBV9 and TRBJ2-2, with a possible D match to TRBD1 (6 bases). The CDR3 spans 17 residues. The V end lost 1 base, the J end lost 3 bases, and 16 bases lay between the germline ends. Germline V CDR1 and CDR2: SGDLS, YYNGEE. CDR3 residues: CASSVSVGARHTGELFF. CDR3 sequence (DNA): TGTGCCAGCAGCGTAAGTGTGGGGGCGCGGCACACCGGGGAGCTGTTTTTT.

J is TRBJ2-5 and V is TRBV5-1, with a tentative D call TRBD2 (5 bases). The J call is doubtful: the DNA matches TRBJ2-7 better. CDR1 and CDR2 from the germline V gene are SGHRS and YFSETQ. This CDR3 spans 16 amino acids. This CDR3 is CASSWAGFIDSYEQYF. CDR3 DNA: TGCGCCAGCAGCTGGGCGGGTTTTATCGACTCCTACGAGCAGTACTTC.

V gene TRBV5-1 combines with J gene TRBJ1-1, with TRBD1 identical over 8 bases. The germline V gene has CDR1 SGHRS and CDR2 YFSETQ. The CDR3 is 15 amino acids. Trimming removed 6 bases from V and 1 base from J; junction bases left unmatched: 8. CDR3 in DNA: TGCGCCAGCACCCCGTCGGGGACAGGGAACACTGAAGCTTTCTTT. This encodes CASTPSGTGNTEAFF.

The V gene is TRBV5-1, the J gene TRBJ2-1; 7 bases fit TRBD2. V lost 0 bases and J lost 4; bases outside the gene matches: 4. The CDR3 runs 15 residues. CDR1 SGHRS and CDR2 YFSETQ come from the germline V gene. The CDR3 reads CASSLAGAGYNEQFF. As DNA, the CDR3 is TGCGCCAGCAGCTTGGCTGGAGCGGGGTACAATGAGCAGTTCTTC.

In DNA form, the CDR3 reads TGCAGCGCGGGGGGGCTAGCGGGAGGGACAGATACGCAGTATTTT. As protein: CSAGGLAGGTDTQYF. V gene TRBV29-1 combines with J gene TRBJ2-3, with TRBD2 matching 12 bases. The CDR3 is made up of 15 amino acids. The trim removed 7 bases at V and 3 bases at J, leaving 8 bases unmatched. Germline values: CDR1 SQVTM, CDR2 ANQGSEA.

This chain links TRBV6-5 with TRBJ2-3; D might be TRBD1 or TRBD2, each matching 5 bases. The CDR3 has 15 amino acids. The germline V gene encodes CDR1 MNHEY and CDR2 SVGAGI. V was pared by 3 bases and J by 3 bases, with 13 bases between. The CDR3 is CASSYSGGRTDTQYF. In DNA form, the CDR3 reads TGTGCCAGCAGTTATTCTGGGGGTAGGACAGATACGCAGTATTTT.

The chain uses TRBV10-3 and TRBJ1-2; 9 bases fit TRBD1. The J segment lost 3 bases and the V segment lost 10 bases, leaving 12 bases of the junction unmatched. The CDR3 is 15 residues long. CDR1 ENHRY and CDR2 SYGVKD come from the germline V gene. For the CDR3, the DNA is TGTGCCAGTGGGACAGGGTCCAGGGATGACTATGGCTACACCTTC. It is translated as CASGTGSRDDYGYTF.

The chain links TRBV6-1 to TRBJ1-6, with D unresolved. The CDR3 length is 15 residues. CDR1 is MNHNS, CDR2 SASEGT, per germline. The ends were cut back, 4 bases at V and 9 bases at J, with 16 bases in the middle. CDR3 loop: CASSARESRSSPLHF. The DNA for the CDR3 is TGTGCCAGCAGTGCCCGGGAGTCGCGGTCTTCACCCCTCCACTTT.

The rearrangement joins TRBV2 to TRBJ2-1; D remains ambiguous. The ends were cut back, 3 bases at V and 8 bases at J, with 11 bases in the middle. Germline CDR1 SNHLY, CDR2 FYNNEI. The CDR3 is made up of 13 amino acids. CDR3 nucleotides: TGTGCCAGCAGTGATGACGGGTCCCATGAGCAGTTCTTC. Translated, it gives CASSDDGSHEQFF.

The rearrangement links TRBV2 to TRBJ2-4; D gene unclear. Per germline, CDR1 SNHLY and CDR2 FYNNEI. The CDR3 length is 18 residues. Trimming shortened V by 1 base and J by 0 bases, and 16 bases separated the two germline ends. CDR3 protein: CASSEGIGGNLAKNIQYF. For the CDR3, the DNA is TGTGCCAGCAGTGAAGGGATCGGCGGAAACCTAGCCAAAAACATTCAGTACTTC. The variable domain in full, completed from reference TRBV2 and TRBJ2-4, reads EPEVTQTPSHQVTQMGQEVILRCVPISNHLYFYWYRQILGQKVEFLVSFYNNEISEKSEIFDDQFSVERPDGSNFTLKIRSTKLEDSAMYFCASSEGIGGNLAKNIQYFGAGTRLSVL.

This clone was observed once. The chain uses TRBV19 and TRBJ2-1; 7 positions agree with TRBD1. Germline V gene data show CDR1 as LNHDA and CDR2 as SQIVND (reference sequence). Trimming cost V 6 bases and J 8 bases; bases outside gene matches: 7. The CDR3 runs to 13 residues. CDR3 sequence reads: CASRRAGGYEQFF. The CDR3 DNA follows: TGTGCCAGTAGACGGGCAGGGGGTTATGAGCAGTTCTTC.

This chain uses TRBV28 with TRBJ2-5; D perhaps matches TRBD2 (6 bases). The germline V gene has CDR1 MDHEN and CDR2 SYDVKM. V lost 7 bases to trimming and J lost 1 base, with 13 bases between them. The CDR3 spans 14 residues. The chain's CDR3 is CASKNFGGQETQYF. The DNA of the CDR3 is TGTGCCAGCAAGAACTTCGGGGGCCAAGAGACCCAGTACTTC.

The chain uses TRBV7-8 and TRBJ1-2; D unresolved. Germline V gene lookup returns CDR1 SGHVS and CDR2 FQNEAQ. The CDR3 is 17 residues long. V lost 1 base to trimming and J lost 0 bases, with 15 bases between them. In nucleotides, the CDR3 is TGTGCCAGCAGCTTAGGTCTGGAACTAACAACTAACTATGGCTACACCTTC. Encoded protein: CASSLGLELTTNYGYTF.

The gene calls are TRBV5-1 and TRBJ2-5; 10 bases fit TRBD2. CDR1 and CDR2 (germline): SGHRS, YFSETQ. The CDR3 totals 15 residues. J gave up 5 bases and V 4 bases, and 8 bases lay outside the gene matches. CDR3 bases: TGCGCCAGCAGCCTCATTAGCGGGAGGCAGGAGACCCAGTACTTC. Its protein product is CASSLISGRQETQYF. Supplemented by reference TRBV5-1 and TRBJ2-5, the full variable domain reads KAGVTQTPRYLIKTRGQQVTLSCSPISGHRSVSWYQQTPGQGLQFLFEYFSETQRNKGNFPGRFSGRQFSNSRSEMNVSTLELGDSALYLCASSLISGRQETQYFGPGTRLLVL.

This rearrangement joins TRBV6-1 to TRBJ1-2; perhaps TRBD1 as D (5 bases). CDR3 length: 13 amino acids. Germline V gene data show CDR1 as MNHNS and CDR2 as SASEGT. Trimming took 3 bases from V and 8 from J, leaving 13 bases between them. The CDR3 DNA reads TGTGCCAGCAGTGACGAGGGGCTGGGCGGCTACACCTTC. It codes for CASSDEGLGGYTF.

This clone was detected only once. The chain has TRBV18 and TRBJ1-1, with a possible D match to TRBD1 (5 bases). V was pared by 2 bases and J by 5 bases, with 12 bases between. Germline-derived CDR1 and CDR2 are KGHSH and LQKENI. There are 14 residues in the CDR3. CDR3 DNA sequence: TGTGCCAGCTCACCATTCGCGGGGGAGACTGAAGCTTTCTTT. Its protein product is CASSPFAGETEAFF.

CDR3 in DNA: TGCGCCAGCAGCTTGGTCTTAGGAGGGGGCGCATACGAGCAGTACTTC. Translation gives CASSLVLGGGAYEQYF. This chain uses TRBV5-1 with TRBJ2-7; maybe TRBD1 (7 bases). V was shortened by 0 bases and J by 4 bases, with 17 bases between the two germline ends. The CDR3 runs 16 residues. The germline V gene encodes CDR1 SGHRS and CDR2 YFSETQ.

This CDR3 is CAISVGPSGGLGTDTQYF. The CDR3 DNA is TGTGCCATCAGTGTCGGTCCTTCAGGGGGTTTGGGCACAGATACGCAGTATTTT. V gene TRBV10-3 combines with J gene TRBJ2-3; 7 bases fit TRBD1. There are 18 residues in the CDR3. The J segment lost 1 base and the V segment lost 4 bases, leaving 14 bases of the junction unmatched. Germline V gives CDR1 ENHRY, CDR2 SYGVKD.

The CDR3 protein is CASSDGGLGNQPQHF. The CDR3 DNA sequence: TGTGCCAGCAGTGACGGGGGGCTAGGCAATCAGCCCCAGCATTTT. V and J are TRBV2 and TRBJ1-5; tentative D call: TRBD1 (6 bases). Trimming stripped 3 bases from V and 2 bases from J, with 11 bases between. The germline V gene encodes CDR1 SNHLY and CDR2 FYNNEI. The CDR3 covers 15 residues.

The CDR3 DNA is TGTGCCAGCAGTTACGGAAGTGCGCAGTACTTC. Translating gives CASSYGSAQYF. The gene calls are TRBV6-5 and TRBJ2-7; no firm D call. Germline V lookup: CDR1 MNHEY, CDR2 SVGAGI. The CDR3 has 11 residues. V lost 2 bases to trimming and J lost 9 bases, with 8 bases between them.

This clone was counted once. The CDR3 DNA is TGTGCCAGTAGTATAGTGACTTCTGGGGCCAACGTCCTGACTTTC. Protein product: CASSIVTSGANVLTF. V and J are TRBV19 and TRBJ2-6; D gene uncertain. CDR3 length equals 15 residues. The V end lost 1 base, the J end lost 1 base, and 5 bases lay between the germline ends. The germline V gene has CDR1 LNHDA and CDR2 SQIVND (reference sequence).